Listed below are T cell receptor beta chains from one sample, sequenced in a study of T-cell memory formation after mild COVID-19. Each CDR3 protein is one row after TCRdb ran MiXCR on the 5' RACE reads. The data contain 100,000 to 150,000 distinct CDR3 sequences, 15% to 20% of them singletons. Sequenced material: PBMCs or a T cell subset sorted from them (not recorded which). These receptors came from a man aged 18 to 30 who had mild COVID-19 (a few samples of this study predate the infection). Cell type and time point are not known. Both conserved end residues are part of each CDR3. Each record gives: CDR3 protein, CDR3 DNA, J gene, clone size, D gene, V gene. The D gene is left open where the match is weak. A row's size may be missing; if present it is once, few, many or a size class.

CDR3aa: CASSTNSLPNEKLFF; CDR3nt: TGCGCCAGCAGCACCAACAGTCTACCTAATGAAAAACTGTTTTTT; j_gene: TRBJ1-4; abundance: few; d_gene: -; v_gene: TRBV5-1
CDR3aa: CASRNNPGKSSGANVLTF; CDR3nt: TGTGCCAGCAGAAATAATCCGGGGAAAAGCTCTGGGGCCAACGTCCTGACTTTC; j_gene: TRBJ2-6; abundance: few; d_gene: -; v_gene: TRBV2
CDR3aa: CASSESTGELFF; CDR3nt: TGCGCCAGCAGTGAGTCGACCGGGGAGCTGTTTTTT; j_gene: TRBJ2-2; abundance: -; d_gene: -; v_gene: TRBV10-1
CDR3aa: CASSLVVANRHEQFF; CDR3nt: TGTGCCAGCAGCTTGGTCGTGGCTAATCGTCATGAGCAGTTCTTC; j_gene: TRBJ2-1; abundance: many; d_gene: -; v_gene: TRBV5-6
CDR3aa: CASSLTVNQETQYF; CDR3nt: TGTGCCAGCAGCTTAACAGTTAACCAAGAGACCCAGTACTTC; j_gene: TRBJ2-5; abundance: few; d_gene: -; v_gene: TRBV7-6
CDR3aa: CAISPGLAGQETQYF; CDR3nt: TGTGCCATCAGTCCAGGACTAGCGGGGCAAGAGACCCAGTACTTC; j_gene: TRBJ2-5; abundance: few; d_gene: TRBD2; v_gene: TRBV10-3
CDR3aa: CASGRHQGWEQYF; CDR3nt: TGCGCCAGCGGCCGGCACCAGGGATGGGAGCAGTACTTC; j_gene: TRBJ2-7; abundance: -; d_gene: -; v_gene: TRBV5-1
CDR3aa: CSVGMGQGVGETQYF; CDR3nt: TGCAGCGTTGGAATGGGACAGGGAGTTGGGGAGACCCAGTACTTC; j_gene: TRBJ2-5; abundance: few; d_gene: TRBD1; v_gene: TRBV29-1
CDR3aa: CASSFSLAKNIQYF; CDR3nt: TGCGCCAGCAGCTTTTCGCTAGCCAAAAACATTCAGTACTTC; j_gene: TRBJ2-4; abundance: -; d_gene: -; v_gene: TRBV5-1
CDR3aa: CASSSDNNEQFF; CDR3nt: TGTGCCAGCAGTTCCGACAACAATGAGCAGTTCTTC; j_gene: TRBJ2-1; abundance: few; d_gene: -; v_gene: TRBV12-3/TRBV12-4
CDR3aa: CASSPGRLGVLVNEQFF; CDR3nt: TGTGCCAGCAGCCCTGGAAGGTTAGGGGTGCTGGTCAATGAGCAGTTCTTC; j_gene: TRBJ2-1; abundance: few; d_gene: -; v_gene: TRBV7-9
CDR3aa: CSARVPGTGTSTQYF; CDR3nt: TGCAGTGCTAGAGTGCCTGGGACAGGGACGAGTACGCAGTATTTT; j_gene: TRBJ2-3; abundance: -; d_gene: TRBD1; v_gene: TRBV20-1
CDR3aa: CSASAGARETQYF; CDR3nt: TGCAGTGCCTCGGCCGGGGCTAGGGAGACCCAGTACTTC; j_gene: TRBJ2-5; abundance: few; d_gene: -; v_gene: TRBV20-1
CDR3aa: CASSWGGLQETQYF; CDR3nt: TGTGCCAGCAGTTGGGGGGGACTCCAAGAGACCCAGTACTTC; j_gene: TRBJ2-5; abundance: -; d_gene: TRBD2; v_gene: TRBV7-2
CDR3aa: CSVTNTEAFF; CDR3nt: TGCAGCGTGACGAACACTGAAGCTTTCTTT; j_gene: TRBJ1-1; abundance: many; d_gene: -; v_gene: TRBV29-1
CDR3aa: CSAGHNGGPAGSPLHF; CDR3nt: TGCAGTGCTGGCCACAACGGGGGACCGGCGGGGTCACCCCTCCACTTT; j_gene: TRBJ1-6; abundance: -; d_gene: -; v_gene: TRBV20-1
CDR3aa: CASSLDRHPTDTQYF; CDR3nt: TGTGCCAGCAGCTTGGACCGCCATCCCACAGATACGCAGTATTTT; j_gene: TRBJ2-3; abundance: -; d_gene: -; v_gene: TRBV7-2
CDR3aa: CASSHRTGLEGQYF; CDR3nt: TGTGCCAGCAGCCACCGAACTGGGCTGGAGGGGCAGTACTTC; j_gene: TRBJ2-7; abundance: -; d_gene: -; v_gene: TRBV3-1
CDR3aa: CASSISWPTEAFF; CDR3nt: TGTGCCAGTAGTATAAGCTGGCCCACTGAAGCTTTCTTT; j_gene: TRBJ1-1; abundance: -; d_gene: -; v_gene: TRBV19
CDR3aa: CASSGAYEQFF; CDR3nt: TGCGCCAGCAGTGGAGCATATGAGCAGTTCTTC; j_gene: TRBJ2-1; abundance: -; d_gene: -; v_gene: TRBV5-1
CDR3aa: CASSPGPPWEQYF; CDR3nt: TGTGCCAGCAGTCCAGGACCCCCCTGGGAGCAGTACTTC; j_gene: TRBJ2-7; abundance: -; d_gene: -; v_gene: TRBV12-3/TRBV12-4
CDR3aa: CASSLAGRVPYEQYF; CDR3nt: TGCGCCAGCAGCTTGGCGGGAAGGGTGCCCTACGAGCAGTACTTC; j_gene: TRBJ2-7; abundance: -; d_gene: -; v_gene: TRBV5-1
CDR3aa: CASSFHPYNSPLHF; CDR3nt: TGTGCCAGCAGTTTTCATCCTTATAATTCACCCCTCCACTTT; j_gene: TRBJ1-6; abundance: once; d_gene: -; v_gene: TRBV28
CDR3aa: CASSPRLGNEQFF; CDR3nt: TGTGCTAGCAGCCCGAGACTAGGGAATGAGCAGTTCTTC; j_gene: TRBJ2-1; abundance: -; d_gene: -; v_gene: TRBV7-7
CDR3aa: CASTRDTSSYNEQFF; CDR3nt: TGCGCCAGCACTCGGGACACCAGCTCCTACAATGAGCAGTTCTTC; j_gene: TRBJ2-1; abundance: few; d_gene: -; v_gene: TRBV5-1
CDR3aa: CASSSVGFPNTGELFF; CDR3nt: TGCGCCAGCAGCTCGGTGGGTTTCCCGAACACCGGGGAGCTGTTTTTT; j_gene: TRBJ2-2; abundance: -; d_gene: -; v_gene: TRBV5-1
CDR3aa: CASSQDRRTGELFF; CDR3nt: TGCGCCAGCAGCCAAGATCGGAGGACCGGGGAGCTGTTTTTT; j_gene: TRBJ2-2; abundance: -; d_gene: -; v_gene: TRBV4-1
CDR3aa: CASTTSNQPQHF; CDR3nt: TGTGCCAGCACCACGTCCAATCAGCCCCAGCATTTT; j_gene: TRBJ1-5; abundance: many; d_gene: -; v_gene: TRBV12-3/TRBV12-4
CDR3aa: CASSGDRTGELFF; CDR3nt: TGTGCCAGCAGTGGGGACAGAACCGGGGAGCTGTTTTTT; j_gene: TRBJ2-2; abundance: few; d_gene: TRBD1; v_gene: TRBV7-3
CDR3aa: CSEPSTSGETQYF; CDR3nt: TGCAGTGAGCCCTCAACGAGCGGGGAGACCCAGTACTTC; j_gene: TRBJ2-5; abundance: -; d_gene: -; v_gene: TRBV20-1
CDR3aa: CATSRSGTSMGYTF; CDR3nt: TGTGCCACCAGCAGATCAGGAACCTCGATGGGCTACACCTTC; j_gene: TRBJ1-2; abundance: few; d_gene: -; v_gene: TRBV24-1
CDR3aa: CSVGTGQNTEAFF; CDR3nt: TGCAGCGTTGGCACGGGCCAGAACACTGAAGCTTTCTTT; j_gene: TRBJ1-1; abundance: -; d_gene: -; v_gene: TRBV29-1
CDR3aa: CASSYLGLGGDTQYF; CDR3nt: TGTGCCAGCAGTTACTTGGGACTAGGGGGAGATACGCAGTATTTT; j_gene: TRBJ2-3; abundance: medium-sized; d_gene: TRBD2; v_gene: TRBV6-5
CDR3aa: CATSEPDVTDTQYF; CDR3nt: TGTGCCACCAGTGAGCCTGACGTCACAGATACGCAGTATTTT; j_gene: TRBJ2-3; abundance: -; d_gene: -; v_gene: TRBV24-1
CDR3aa: CASSPRTGGRSSYNEQFF; CDR3nt: TGTGCCAGCAGCCCAAGGACAGGGGGCCGGAGCTCCTACAATGAGCAGTTCTTC; j_gene: TRBJ2-1; abundance: -; d_gene: TRBD1; v_gene: TRBV7-2
CDR3aa: CASWSGGAGELFF; CDR3nt: TGTGCCAGCTGGAGCGGGGGGGCCGGGGAGCTGTTTTTT; j_gene: TRBJ2-2; abundance: -; d_gene: TRBD2; v_gene: TRBV5-4
CDR3aa: CSAREGYTGELFF; CDR3nt: TGCAGTGCTAGAGAGGGATACACCGGGGAGCTGTTTTTT; j_gene: TRBJ2-2; abundance: -; d_gene: -; v_gene: TRBV20-1
CDR3aa: CASRGSYNEQFF; CDR3nt: TGTGCCTCGCGGGGGTCCTACAATGAGCAGTTCTTC; j_gene: TRBJ2-1; abundance: few; d_gene: TRBD2; v_gene: TRBV28
CDR3aa: CASSLQGSNEQFF; CDR3nt: TGTGCCAGCAGCCTACAGGGGTCCAATGAGCAGTTCTTC; j_gene: TRBJ2-1; abundance: -; d_gene: TRBD1; v_gene: TRBV7-9
CDR3aa: CASSYGGATEAFF; CDR3nt: TGTGCCAGCAGTTACGGAGGGGCCACTGAAGCTTTCTTT; j_gene: TRBJ1-1; abundance: -; d_gene: -; v_gene: TRBV6-5
CDR3aa: CASSFTGAAETQYF; CDR3nt: TGTGCCAGCAGCTTTACGGGGGCGGCGGAGACCCAGTACTTC; j_gene: TRBJ2-5; abundance: few; d_gene: -; v_gene: TRBV7-3
CDR3aa: CASSERSAGLDTQYF; CDR3nt: TGTGCCAGCAGTGAAAGATCTGCAGGGCTAGATACGCAGTATTTT; j_gene: TRBJ2-3; abundance: -; d_gene: -; v_gene: TRBV2
CDR3aa: CASSVEQSLNTEAFF; CDR3nt: TGTGCCAGCAGCGTAGAGCAGTCCCTGAACACTGAAGCTTTCTTT; j_gene: TRBJ1-1; abundance: -; d_gene: -; v_gene: TRBV9
CDR3aa: CASSYLQNTEAFF; CDR3nt: TGTGCCAGCAGTTACCTACAGAACACTGAAGCTTTCTTT; j_gene: TRBJ1-1; abundance: once; d_gene: -; v_gene: TRBV6-5
CDR3aa: CASSQLGLAAYNEQFF; CDR3nt: TGCGCCAGCAGCCAGCTTGGACTAGCGGCCTACAATGAGCAGTTCTTC; j_gene: TRBJ2-1; abundance: few; d_gene: TRBD2; v_gene: TRBV4-3
CDR3aa: CASSLGTATYNEQFF; CDR3nt: TGTGCCAGCAGCTTAGGGACAGCCACCTACAATGAGCAGTTCTTC; j_gene: TRBJ2-1; abundance: few; d_gene: -; v_gene: TRBV7-8
CDR3aa: CASSLGWSGGVQETQYF; CDR3nt: TGTGCCAGCAGTTTAGGGTGGAGCGGGGGGGTCCAAGAGACCCAGTACTTC; j_gene: TRBJ2-5; abundance: few; d_gene: TRBD2; v_gene: TRBV12-3/TRBV12-4
CDR3aa: CSVGKQVDPTDTQYF; CDR3nt: TGCAGCGTTGGTAAACAAGTCGACCCCACAGATACGCAGTATTTT; j_gene: TRBJ2-3; abundance: few; d_gene: -; v_gene: TRBV29-1